This paragraph reports one T cell receptor beta chain. Its antigen is undetermined. The CDR3 runs 14 residues. The V gene's germline CDR1 is MNHEY and CDR2 SVGAGI. V lost 6 bases to trimming and J lost 4 bases; unmatched junction nucleotides: 8. This entry comes from a study of T cell responses to AZD1222 COVID-19 vaccine. Study-level results: There were repertoire samples only from the period after the peak T cell response. Vaccination with two AZD1222 doses was followed by a rise in Spike-specific TCR breadth and depth.

Here immunoSEQ multiplex PCR was the method, and the copy in TCRdb shows in-frame clones only, minus some. This sample yields 95,000 to 150,000 clones, of which roughly 85% are seen a single time; 9% to 9.5% belongs to the top ten. This chain links TRBV6-5 with TRBJ2-7; 8 bases align to TRBD1. This TCR was sampled from an adult in good health. The sample in question was peripheral blood, obtained on day 0 of AZD1222 vaccination. The CDR3 loop is CASSRTGWAYEQYF. The DNA of the CDR3 is TGTGCCAGCAGCCGGACAGGGTGGGCTTACGAGCAGTACTTC.